The TCR beta chain under discussion was sequenced for a study of T cells expressing NK-cell markers. Overall study context: It was sorted CD3+CD56-NKG2C+, CD3+CD56+NKG2C- and CD3+CD56+NKG2C+ T cells that provided the TCR beta repertoires. Of eight sequenced donors, seven were HCMV-seropositive and one HCMV-seronegative. Study-level points and caveats: These clonotypes additionally ranked first within the CD3+CD56-NKG2C+ fraction of a handful of donors.

This CDR3 region has 15 residues. Concerning this clonotype: Its antigen is unidentified.

Template switching by 5'RACE with UMIs generated the TCR beta cDNA. TCRdb derives one entry per CDR3 protein from the 5' RACE reads, leaving out DNA. Its table lists over 350,000 distinct CDR3 sequences. Specimen: blood T cells: a sorted CD56 or NKG2C T cell subset, CD4+ or CD8+ T cells, or bulk PBMC T cells (not recorded which). The V call is TRBV12-3 or TRBV12-4, the J call TRBJ2-5; TCRdb's D gene call, TRBD1, goes unchecked for lack of DNA. This clonotype was obtained from a woman aged 45-65 years in good health. The CDR3 loop is CASSLARDPSRTQYF.